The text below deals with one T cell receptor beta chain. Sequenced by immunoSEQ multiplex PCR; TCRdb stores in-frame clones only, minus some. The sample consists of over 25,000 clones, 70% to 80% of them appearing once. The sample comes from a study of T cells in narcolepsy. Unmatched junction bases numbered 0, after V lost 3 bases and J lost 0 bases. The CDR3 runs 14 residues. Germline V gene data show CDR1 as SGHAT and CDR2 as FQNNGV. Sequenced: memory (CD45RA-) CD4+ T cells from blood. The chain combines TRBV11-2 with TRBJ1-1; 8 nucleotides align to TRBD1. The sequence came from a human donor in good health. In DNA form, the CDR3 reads TGTGCCAGCAGCTTGGGACAGGTGAACACTGAAGCTTTCTTT. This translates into CASSLGQVNTEAFF.